This TCR beta chain is drawn from a study of cytomegalovirus exposure and HLA in healthy donors. The study's findings and limits: In the approximately 120 validation repertoires, a later analysis found that first-cohort TCR clusters tended to co-occur.

Clones were read by immunoSEQ multiplex PCR, and TCRdb kept only the in-frame ones, dropping some. The sample lists some 120,000 clones, roughly 89% occurring once. This clone was seen once. Its antigen is currently unknown. The origin of this receptor is a woman in her late teens or twenties in good health and CMV-seronegative. Sequencing used PBMCs.

The CDR3 sequence: CASSTTSGRYEQYF. As DNA, the CDR3 is TGTGCCAGCAGTACGACTAGCGGGAGGTACGAGCAGTACTTC. The rearrangement uses TRBV5-3 and TRBJ2-7, with 13 nucleotides matching TRBD2. TRBV5-3 is reported as an ORF; its role is uncertain. This CDR3 has 14 residues. V was pared by 8 bases and J by 4 bases, with 6 bases of the junction left unmatched.